This TCR beta chain was recovered during a study of CD8 T cells in Susac syndrome. Study context: Clinically active disease was present in more than five of the sequenced Susac syndrome patients. Roughly eight of these patients were in remission.

Reverse transcription of about 0.5 to 1 ug RNA used random hexamers. Multiplex immunoSEQ PCR targeted 54 Vbeta and 13 Jbeta TCR beta segments. Each CDR3 protein is one row after TCRdb ran MiXCR on the immunoSEQ multiplex PCR reads. The sample shows roughly 160,000 distinct CDR3 sequences, about 96% of them seen only once. The germline CDR1 and CDR2 sequences are SQVTM and ANQGSEA. V dropped 3 bases and J dropped 8; count of bases not matched to a gene: 20. The CDR3 extends over 18 amino acids. TCR beta sequences were obtained from blood CD8+ and CD4+ T cells. This receptor was identified in a human donor with Susac syndrome. The chain uses TRBV29-1 and TRBJ2-1, with 9 bases matching TRBD2. Sequencing was performed on CD4+ T cells from PBMCs. The CDR3 sequence: CSVDRTNWVAGVSDEQFF. The CDR3 nucleotides are TGCAGCGTTGACCGGACTAACTGGGTAGCGGGAGTTAGCGATGAGCAGTTCTTC.